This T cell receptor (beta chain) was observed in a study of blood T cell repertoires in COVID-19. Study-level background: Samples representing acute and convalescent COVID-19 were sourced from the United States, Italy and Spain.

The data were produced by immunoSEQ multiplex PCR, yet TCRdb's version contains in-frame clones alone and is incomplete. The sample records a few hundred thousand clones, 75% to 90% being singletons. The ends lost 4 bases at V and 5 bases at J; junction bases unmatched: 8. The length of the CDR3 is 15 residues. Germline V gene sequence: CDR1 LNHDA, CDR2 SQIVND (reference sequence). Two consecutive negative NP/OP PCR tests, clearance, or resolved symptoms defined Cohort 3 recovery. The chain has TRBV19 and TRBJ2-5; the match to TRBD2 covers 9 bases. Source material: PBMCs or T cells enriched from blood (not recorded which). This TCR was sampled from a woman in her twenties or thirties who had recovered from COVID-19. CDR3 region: CASSTPAGGSETQYF. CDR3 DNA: TGTGCCAGTAGTACTCCCGCGGGAGGGTCGGAGACCCAGTACTTC.